The clone carrying this T cell receptor beta chain was seen ten or more times. Antigen: not known. An end of the junction differs from the germline gene, which may be a read error. Germline V gene data show CDR1 as SGHRS and CDR2 as YFSETQ. This CDR3 has 12 amino acids. By quantitative 5'-RACE with molecular barcodes, the TCR beta libraries were made. TCRdb reprocessed the 5' RACE reads with MiXCR, giving one entry per CDR3 protein. The sample consists of about 360,000 distinct CDR3 sequences, 20% to 25% of them appearing once. These data are taken from a study of CD8 T cells in ankylosing spondylitis. General study findings and limits: Reportedly, matched ankylosing spondylitis synovial fluid was significantly enriched for disease-linked clones. As for the disease-linked clones, they showed a CD8+ phenotype and occurred at relatively low frequencies in peripheral blood. Ankylosing spondylitis blood appeared to carry a characteristic TCR beta motif of roughly eight highly homologous variants.

This TCR was recovered from a male donor with ankylosing spondylitis or in good health (not recorded which). Sequenced input: blood, either unsorted or a sorted T cell fraction (not recorded which). The gene calls are TRBV5-1 and TRBJ2-7; D possibly corresponds to TRBD1 (6 bases). The CDR3 sequence is CASSTDSYEQYF. The CDR3 DNA is TGTGCCAGCAGTACGGACAGCTACGAGCAGTACTTC.